The next 7 T cell receptor beta chains were all read from a single sample in a study of breast tumors, draining lymph nodes, adjacent tissues. TCRdb reprocessed the multiplex PCR reads via MiXCR and lists one record per CDR3 protein. The sample contains about 47,000 distinct CDR3 sequences, 23% of which appear only once. Source material: breast tumor tissue. The receptors derive from a female donor with breast cancer. Some clones in this sample may be carry-over from other donors' samples.

The rearrangement joins TRBV30 to TRBJ2-5, with 8 nucleotides matching TRBD1. CDR1 is GTSNPN, CDR2 SVGIG, per germline (reference sequence). With V trimmed by 5 bases and J by 9 bases, 14 bases remained unmatched. This CDR3 is 14 amino acids long. CDR3 coding DNA: TGTGCCTGGGGGATCGGGACAGGTTTTATGGCCCAGTACTTC. Protein product: CAWGIGTGFMAQYF.

Concerning this clonotype itself: A single base separates this from a much larger clone, so it may be a read error. J is TRBJ2-7 and V is TRBV6-6, with TRBD1 identical over 7 bases. The trim removed 5 bases at V and 5 bases at J, leaving 6 bases unmatched. Germline V gives CDR1 MNHNY, CDR2 SVGAGI (reference sequence). The CDR3 sequence is 13 residues long. The CDR3 spells CASSPGQSHEQYF. CDR3 bases: TGTGCCAGCAGTCCGGGACAGAGCCACGAGCAGTACTTC.

The table lists this clonotype with many counts. The chain links TRBV2 to TRBJ2-3, with D hard to call. The CDR3 runs to 10 residues. From germline, CDR1 is SNHLY and CDR2 FYNNEI. V lost 7 bases and J lost 4, with 3 bases in between. This CDR3 is CASIPDTQYF. The CDR3, as DNA: TGTGCCAGCATACCAGATACGCAGTATTTT.

This clonotype was observed many times. The rearrangement links TRBV20-1 to TRBJ2-1; possible D gene TRBD2, 5 bases. The CDR3 sequence is 11 residues long. From germline, CDR1 is DFQATT and CDR2 SNEGSKA (reference sequence). Deletions cut 7 bases from V and 7 bases from J, with 11 bases between. DNA of the CDR3: TGCAGTGGTTCCGGGGAGAATGAGCAGTTCTTC. Its translation: CSGSGENEQFF.

The table lists this clonotype with many counts. The chain is built from TRBV6-6 and TRBJ1-5; no definite D call. The CDR3 runs to 11 residues. The V gene lost 7 bases and the J gene lost 8 bases, with 9 bases spanning the gap. Germline CDR1 and CDR2: MNHNY and SVGAGI (reference sequence). The CDR3 sequence: CASTAGEPQHF. CDR3 sequence (DNA): TGTGCCAGCACCGCCGGCGAGCCCCAGCATTTT.

This clonotype was seen repeatedly, ten times or more. The chain carries TRBV9 and TRBJ2-1; the match to TRBD2 covers 16 bases. V lost 4 bases, J lost 3 bases, and 10 bases stayed unmatched. CDR3 length equals 19 residues. Germline CDR1 SGDLS, CDR2 YYNGEE. Here the CDR3 reads CASSPRRGLAGGGYNEQFF. The DNA of the CDR3 is TGTGCCAGCAGCCCCCGTCGGGGACTAGCGGGAGGGGGCTACAATGAGCAGTTCTTC.

Ten or more counts support this clonotype. The chain recombines TRBV5-5 with TRBJ2-3; a weak D match, TRBD1 (6 bases). The CDR3 covers 15 residues. V lost 4 bases to trimming and J lost 1 base, with 13 bases between them. Looked up from germline, CDR1 is SGHKS and CDR2 is YYEKEE (reference sequence). The CDR3 protein is CASSPGTFRTDTQYF. CDR3 DNA sequence: TGTGCCAGCAGCCCCGGGACATTCCGCACAGATACGCAGTATTTT.